The T cell receptor (beta chain) under discussion was sequenced for a study of shared clonotypes between healthy human individuals (dated by TCRdb to about 2020). Study-wide context: Three men and a couple of women, aged 18 to 49 years, made up the cohort. Per donor, three plates each were used for CD4 naive and CD4 memory, two for CD8 naive, and one for CD8 memory. The study deeply sequenced blood TCR repertoires of five healthy adults to estimate repertoire size and the extent of clonotype sharing between individuals. Different laboratories and diverse techniques were used to prepare libraries and sequence TCR repertoires, to increase sequencing depth and limit assay-specific biases. Between about 0.85 and 10 billion PBMCs per donor were obtained by leukapheresis. General study outcomes and caveats: Even with the large sequencing depth, rarefaction of the sorted-subset datasets indicated that sequencing was incomplete. Sampling was restricted to blood, and TCR repertoires in tissue are likely to differ from TCR repertoires in blood. The small number of donors limited the genetic and exposure-history diversity represented. Roughly 5% of naive CD4, roughly 3.5% of naive CD8, about 2.4% of memory CD4, and 0.4% of memory CD8 clonotypes were shared across several donors. Based on pairwise subsampling, the degree of clonotype sharing among donors was expected to be affected by sequencing depth. Compared with non-shared clonotypes, clonotypes shared by all four sorted-subset donors had higher generation probabilities. Larger estimated clonotype richness was generally found for naive subsets than for memory subsets.

Taken from cysteine to phenylalanine, the CDR3 has 14 residues. Of the read, only the CDR3 DNA is kept; its 42 bases are in frame from base 1. The germline V gene (reference sequence) specifies GTSNPN as CDR1 and SVGIG as CDR2. Trimmed from V: 3 bases; trimmed from J: 6 bases; junction bases lacking a gene match: 3. The donors were healthy, HIV-negative adults who had no recently reported acute infections or vaccinations. Every donor was a Caucasian adult residing in Nashville, Tennessee, USA. CD4+ T cells were enriched by magnetic negative selection, after which naive cells were positively selected on CD45RA and the negative fraction was taken as the memory subset. Blood was collected by leukapheresis, and PBMCs were isolated by Ficoll-Histopaque density gradient centrifugation and then cryopreserved in liquid nitrogen vapor phase. Analytical flow cytometry was used to check the purity and quantity of each magnetically sorted T cell population. Genomic DNA was isolated from every sorted fraction and measured by UV absorbance on a Nanodrop 2000c.

This clone was detected once. The antigen it recognizes is unknown. Base qualities are missing; no much larger clone stands one base away. TCR CDR3 regions were amplified from genomic DNA by multiplex PCR using the deep immunoSEQ assay. Extracted genomic DNA from each cell subset was spread evenly across all wells of several immunoSEQ 96-well plates, with each plate serving as a replicate. For sorted subsets, about 220 ng of genomic DNA, equivalent to 25,000 to 35,000 T cell genomes, went into each replicate PCR. Purified libraries were measured with a Qubit 3.0 fluorometer, size-checked on a Bioanalyzer 2100, and measured again with the KAPA Library Quantification kit. A separate single-read 150-cycle Illumina NextSeq 550 flow cell was used to sequence each immunoSEQ 96-well plate. The original pipeline was this. Because only junctional sequences without quality scores were contained in the immunoSEQ output, filtering matching that applied to full-length reads could not be performed. To assign V/J genes and CDR3, sequences were annotated against IMGT germline references using PyIR, a Python wrapper for IgBLAST v1.9. Reads with weak V/J assignments (E-value above 1e-6), missing CDR3, stop codons, out-of-frame junctions, or ambiguous translated residues were removed. V3J clonotypes were defined as sequences sharing an identical inferred V gene, J gene, and CDR3 amino acid sequence. Percentage overlap between repertoires was calculated by dividing the number of shared unique clonotypes by the size of the smaller repertoire. Three approaches were used to assess repertoire richness: RTK rarefaction, the Chao1 estimator, and Recon v2.1 estimates of unobserved clonotypes. Generation probabilities were computed with OLGA for all TCRbeta clonotypes obtained by the gDNA method from several donors. TCRdb's version of the immuneACCESS table is confined to in-frame rearrangements and falls short of the full clone set. An unresolved V gene accounts for under half of the shortfall where checked; the remainder is of unknown origin. For V, J and clone size, that table is used; D and trimming come from the DNA. Present in this sample are some 1,100,000 clones, about four fifths of which were seen just once. The ten largest account for around 0.47% of the sample.

The source of this sequence is a young man in good health. Some clones in this sample may be carry-over from other donors' samples. The sample consisted of memory CD4+ T cells from PBMCs. The sample's cell subset or site, from its label and the paper: CD45RA-negative fraction. This chain joins TRBV30 to TRBJ2-1, with TRBD1 identical over 12 junction bases. In nucleotide form, the sequence is TGTGCCTGGAGGCCGGGACAGGGGGCCAATGAGCAGTTCTTC. The resulting protein is CAWRPGQGANEQFF.